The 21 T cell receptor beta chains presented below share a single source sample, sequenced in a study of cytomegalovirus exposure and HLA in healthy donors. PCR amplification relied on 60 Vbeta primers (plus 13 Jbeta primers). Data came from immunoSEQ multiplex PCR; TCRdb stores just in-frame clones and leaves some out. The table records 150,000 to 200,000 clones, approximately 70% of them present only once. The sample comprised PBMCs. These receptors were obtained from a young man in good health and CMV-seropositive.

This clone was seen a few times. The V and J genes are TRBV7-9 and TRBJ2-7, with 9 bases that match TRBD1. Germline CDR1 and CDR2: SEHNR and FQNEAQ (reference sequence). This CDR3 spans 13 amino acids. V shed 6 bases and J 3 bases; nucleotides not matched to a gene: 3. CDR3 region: CASSRQGGYEQYV. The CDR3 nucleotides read TGTGCCAGCAGTCGACAGGGGGGCTACGAGCAGTACGTC.

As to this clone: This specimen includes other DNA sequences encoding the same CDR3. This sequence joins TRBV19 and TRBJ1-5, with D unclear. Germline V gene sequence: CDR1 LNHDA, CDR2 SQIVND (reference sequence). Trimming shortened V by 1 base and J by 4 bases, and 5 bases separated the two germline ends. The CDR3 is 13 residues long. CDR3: CASSIGGNQPQHF. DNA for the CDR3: TGTGCCAGTAGTATAGGCGGGAATCAGCCCCAGCATTTT.

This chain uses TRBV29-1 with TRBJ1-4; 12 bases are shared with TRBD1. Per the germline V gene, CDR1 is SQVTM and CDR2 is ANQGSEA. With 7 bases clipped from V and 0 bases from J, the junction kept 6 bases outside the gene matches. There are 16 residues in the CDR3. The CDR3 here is CSAGGQGAATNEKLFF. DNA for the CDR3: TGCAGCGCTGGGGGACAGGGGGCCGCAACTAATGAAAAACTGTTTTTT.

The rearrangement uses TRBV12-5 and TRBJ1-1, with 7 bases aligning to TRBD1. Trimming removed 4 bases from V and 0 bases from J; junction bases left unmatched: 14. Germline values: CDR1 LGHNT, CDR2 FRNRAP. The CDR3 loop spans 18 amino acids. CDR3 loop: CASGSQGRGASMNTEAFF. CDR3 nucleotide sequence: TGTGCTAGTGGTTCCCAGGGCAGGGGGGCCTCCATGAACACTGAAGCTTTCTTT.

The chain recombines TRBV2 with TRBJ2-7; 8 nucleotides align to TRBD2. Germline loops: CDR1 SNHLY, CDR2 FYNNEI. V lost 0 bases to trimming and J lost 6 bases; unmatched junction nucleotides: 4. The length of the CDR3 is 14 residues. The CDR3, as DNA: TGTGCCAGCAGTGAAGCTCCTGCGGGAGGCGAGCAGTACGTC. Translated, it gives CASSEAPAGGEQYV.

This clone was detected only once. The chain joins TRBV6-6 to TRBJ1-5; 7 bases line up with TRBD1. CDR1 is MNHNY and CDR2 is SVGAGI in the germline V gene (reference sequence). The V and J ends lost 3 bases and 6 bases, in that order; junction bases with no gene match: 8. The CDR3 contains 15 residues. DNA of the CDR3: TGTGCCAGCAGTTATTCCGGACAGGCGGGTCAGCCCCAGCATTTT. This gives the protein CASSYSGQAGQPQHF.

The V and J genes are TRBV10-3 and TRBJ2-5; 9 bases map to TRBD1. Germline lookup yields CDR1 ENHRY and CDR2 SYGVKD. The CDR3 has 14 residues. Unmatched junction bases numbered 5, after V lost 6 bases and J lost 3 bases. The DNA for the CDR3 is TGTGCCATCAGACCCGGGACAGGGAAAGAGACCCAGTACTTC. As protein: CAIRPGTGKETQYF.

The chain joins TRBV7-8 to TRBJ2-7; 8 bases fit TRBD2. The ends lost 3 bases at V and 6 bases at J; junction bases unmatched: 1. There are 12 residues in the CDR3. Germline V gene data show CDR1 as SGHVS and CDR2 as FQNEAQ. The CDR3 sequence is CASSFGGGEQYV. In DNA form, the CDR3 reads TGTGCCAGCAGCTTCGGGGGGGGCGAGCAGTACGTC.

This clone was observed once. The CDR3 DNA follows: TGTGCCAGCAGTGATTTAAGCGGGAGAAGCACAGATACGCAGTATTTT. This encodes CASSDLSGRSTDTQYF. The V gene is TRBV6-1, the J gene TRBJ2-3, with 8 bases fitting TRBD2. The CDR3 runs to 16 residues. Losses at the gene ends were 3 bases for V and 0 bases for J; bases not matched to a gene: 5. Germline CDR1 and CDR2: MNHNS and SASEGT.

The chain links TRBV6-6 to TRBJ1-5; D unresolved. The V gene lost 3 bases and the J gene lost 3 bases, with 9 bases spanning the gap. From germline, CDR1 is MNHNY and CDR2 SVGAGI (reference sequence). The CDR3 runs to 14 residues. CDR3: CASSYYGVNQPQHF. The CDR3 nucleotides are TGTGCCAGCAGTTATTATGGAGTCAATCAGCCCCAGCATTTT.

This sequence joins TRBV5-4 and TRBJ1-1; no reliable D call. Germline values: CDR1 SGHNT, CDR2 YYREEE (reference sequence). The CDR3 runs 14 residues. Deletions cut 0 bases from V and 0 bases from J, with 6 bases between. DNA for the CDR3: TGTGCCAGCAGCTTGGACAGCATGAACACTGAAGCTTTCTTT. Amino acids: CASSLDSMNTEAFF.

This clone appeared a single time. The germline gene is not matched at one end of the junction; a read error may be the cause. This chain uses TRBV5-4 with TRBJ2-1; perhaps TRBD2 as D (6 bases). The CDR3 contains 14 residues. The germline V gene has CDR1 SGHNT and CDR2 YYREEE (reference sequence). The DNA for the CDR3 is TGTGCCACCAGCAGGACTACCCTATTGAATGAGCAGTTCTTC. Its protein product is CATSRTTLLNEQFF.

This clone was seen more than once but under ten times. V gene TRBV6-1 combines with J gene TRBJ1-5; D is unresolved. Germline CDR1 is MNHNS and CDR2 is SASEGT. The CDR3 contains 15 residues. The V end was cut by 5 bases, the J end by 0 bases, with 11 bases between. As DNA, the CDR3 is TGTGCCAGCAGTATGAACAGTGTTAGCAATCAGCCCCAGCATTTT. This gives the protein CASSMNSVSNQPQHF.

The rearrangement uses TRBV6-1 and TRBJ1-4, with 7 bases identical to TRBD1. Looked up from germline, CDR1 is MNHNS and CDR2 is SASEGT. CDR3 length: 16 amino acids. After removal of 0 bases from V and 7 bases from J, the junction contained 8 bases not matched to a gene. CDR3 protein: CASSEAVRQGVEKLFF. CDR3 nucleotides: TGTGCCAGCAGTGAAGCAGTAAGGCAGGGGGTTGAAAAACTGTTTTTT.

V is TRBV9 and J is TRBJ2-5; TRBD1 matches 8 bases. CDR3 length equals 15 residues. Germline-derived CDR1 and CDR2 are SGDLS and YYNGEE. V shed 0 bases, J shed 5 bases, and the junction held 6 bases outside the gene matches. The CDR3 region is CASSVARGLMETQYF. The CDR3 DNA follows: TGTGCCAGCAGCGTAGCCAGGGGGCTGATGGAGACCCAGTACTTC.

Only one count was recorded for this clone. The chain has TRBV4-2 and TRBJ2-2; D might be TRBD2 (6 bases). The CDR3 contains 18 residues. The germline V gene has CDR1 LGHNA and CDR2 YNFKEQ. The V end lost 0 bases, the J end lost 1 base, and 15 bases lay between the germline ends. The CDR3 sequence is CASSQDDILAKNTGELFF. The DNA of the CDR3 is TGTGCCAGCAGCCAAGATGATATACTAGCTAAGAACACCGGGGAGCTGTTTTTT.

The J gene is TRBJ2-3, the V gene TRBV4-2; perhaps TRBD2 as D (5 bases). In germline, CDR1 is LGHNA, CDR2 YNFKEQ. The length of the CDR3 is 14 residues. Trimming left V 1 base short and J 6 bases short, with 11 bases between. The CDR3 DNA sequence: TGTGCCAGCAGCCAAGGAAGGGAGTTGGATACGCAGTATTTT. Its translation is CASSQGRELDTQYF.

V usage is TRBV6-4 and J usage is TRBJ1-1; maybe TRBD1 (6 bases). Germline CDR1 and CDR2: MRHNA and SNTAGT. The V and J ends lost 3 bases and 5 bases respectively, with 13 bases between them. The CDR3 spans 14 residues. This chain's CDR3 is CASSEEQGVTEAFF. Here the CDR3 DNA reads TGTGCCAGCAGTGAAGAACAGGGTGTTACTGAAGCTTTCTTT.

This CDR3 reads CASSYRGINTEAFF. In DNA, the CDR3 is TGCGCCAGCAGCTACAGGGGAATAAACACTGAAGCTTTCTTT. The rearrangement joins TRBV5-1 to TRBJ1-1; 7 bases fit TRBD1. CDR1 and CDR2 (germline): SGHRS, YFSETQ. This CDR3 spans 14 amino acids. J gave up 2 bases and V 3 bases, and 4 bases lay outside the gene matches. Using reference TRBV5-1 and TRBJ1-1 for the parts outside the CDR3, the full variable domain is KAGVTQTPRYLIKTRGQQVTLSCSPISGHRSVSWYQQTPGQGLQFLFEYFSETQRNKGNFPGRFSGRQFSNSRSEMNVSTLELGDSALYLCASSYRGINTEAFFGQGTRLTVV.

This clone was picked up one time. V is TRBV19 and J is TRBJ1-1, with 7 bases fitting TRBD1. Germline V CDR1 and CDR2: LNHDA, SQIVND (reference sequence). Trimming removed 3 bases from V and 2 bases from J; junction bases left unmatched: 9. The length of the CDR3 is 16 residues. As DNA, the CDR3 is TGTGCCAGTAGTATCCGGGAAGGGACAGTAAACACTGAAGCTTTCTTT. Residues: CASSIREGTVNTEAFF. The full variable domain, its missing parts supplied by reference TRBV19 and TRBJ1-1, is DGGITQSPKYLFRKEGQNVTLSCEQNLNHDAMYWYRQDPGQGLRLIYYSQIVNDFQKGDIAEGYSVSREKKESFPLTVTSAQKNPTAFYLCASSIREGTVNTEAFFGQGTRLTVV.

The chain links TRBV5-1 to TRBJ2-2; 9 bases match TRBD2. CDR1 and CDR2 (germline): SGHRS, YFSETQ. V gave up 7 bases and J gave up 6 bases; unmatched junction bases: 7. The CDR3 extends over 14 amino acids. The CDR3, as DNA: TGCGCCAGCGGGCGGGGGGGATCGTCCGGGGAGCTGTTTTTT. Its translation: CASGRGGSSGELFF.